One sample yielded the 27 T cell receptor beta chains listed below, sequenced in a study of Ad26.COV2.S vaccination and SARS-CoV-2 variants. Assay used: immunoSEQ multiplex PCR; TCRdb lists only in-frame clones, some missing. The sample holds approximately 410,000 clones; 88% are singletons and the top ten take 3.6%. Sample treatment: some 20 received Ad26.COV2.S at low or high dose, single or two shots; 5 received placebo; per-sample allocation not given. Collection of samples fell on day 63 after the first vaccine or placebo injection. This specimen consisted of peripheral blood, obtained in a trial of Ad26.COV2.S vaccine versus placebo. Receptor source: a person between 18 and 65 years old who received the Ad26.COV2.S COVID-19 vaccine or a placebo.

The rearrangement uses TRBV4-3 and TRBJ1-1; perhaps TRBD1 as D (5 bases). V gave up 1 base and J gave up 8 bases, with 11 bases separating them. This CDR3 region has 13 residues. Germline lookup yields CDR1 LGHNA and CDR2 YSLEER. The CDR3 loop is CASSQARYREAFF. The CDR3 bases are TGCGCCAGCAGCCAAGCTCGTTACAGGGAAGCTTTCTTT.

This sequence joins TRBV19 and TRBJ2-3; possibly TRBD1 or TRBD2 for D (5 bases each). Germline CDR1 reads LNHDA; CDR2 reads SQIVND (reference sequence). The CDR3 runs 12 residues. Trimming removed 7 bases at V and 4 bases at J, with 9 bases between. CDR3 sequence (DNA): TGTGCCAGTATTGGGGGTTCAGATACGCAGTATTTT. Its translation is CASIGGSDTQYF.

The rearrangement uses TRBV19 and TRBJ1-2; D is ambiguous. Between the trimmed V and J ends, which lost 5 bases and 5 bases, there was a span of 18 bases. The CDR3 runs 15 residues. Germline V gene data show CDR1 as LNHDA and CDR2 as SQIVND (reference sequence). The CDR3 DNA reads TGTGCCAGTAGTCCCCGGCGGGGAGGAACTTATGGCTACACCTTC. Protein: CASSPRRGGTYGYTF. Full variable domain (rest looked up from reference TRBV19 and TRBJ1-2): DGGITQSPKYLFRKEGQNVTLSCEQNLNHDAMYWYRQDPGQGLRLIYYSQIVNDFQKGDIAEGYSVSREKKESFPLTVTSAQKNPTAFYLCASSPRRGGTYGYTFGSGTRLTVV.

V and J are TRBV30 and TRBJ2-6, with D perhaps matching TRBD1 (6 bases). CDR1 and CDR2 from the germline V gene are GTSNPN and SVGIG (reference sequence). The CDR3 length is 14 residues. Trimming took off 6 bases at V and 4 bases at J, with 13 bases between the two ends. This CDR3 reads CACATGSGANVLTF. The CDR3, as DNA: TGTGCCTGCGCAACAGGGTCCGGGGCCAACGTCCTGACTTTC.

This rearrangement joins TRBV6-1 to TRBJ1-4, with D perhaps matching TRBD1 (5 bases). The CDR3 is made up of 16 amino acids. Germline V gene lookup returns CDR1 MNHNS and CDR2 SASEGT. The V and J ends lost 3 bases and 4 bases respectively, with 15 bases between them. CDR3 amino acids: CASSDLPGRSNEKLFF. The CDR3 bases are TGTGCCAGCAGTGATCTCCCGGGACGTAGTAATGAAAAACTGTTTTTT.

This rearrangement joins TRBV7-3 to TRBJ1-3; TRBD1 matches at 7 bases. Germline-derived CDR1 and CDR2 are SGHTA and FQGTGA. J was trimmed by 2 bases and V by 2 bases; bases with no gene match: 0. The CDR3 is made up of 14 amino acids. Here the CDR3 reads CASSLQGAGNTIYF. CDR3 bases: TGTGCCAGCAGCTTACAGGGGGCTGGAAACACCATATATTTT. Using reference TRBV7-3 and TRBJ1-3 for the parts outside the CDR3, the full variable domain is GAGVSQTPSNKVTEKGKYVELRCDPISGHTALYWYRQSLGQGPEFLIYFQGTGAADDSGLPNDRFFAVRPEGSVSTLKIQRTERGDSAVYLCASSLQGAGNTIYFGEGSWLTVV.

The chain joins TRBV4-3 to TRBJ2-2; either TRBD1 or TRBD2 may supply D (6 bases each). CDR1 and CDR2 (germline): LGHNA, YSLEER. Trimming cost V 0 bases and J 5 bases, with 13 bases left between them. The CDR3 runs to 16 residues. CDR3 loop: CASSQDPGAGTGELFF. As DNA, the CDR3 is TGCGCCAGCAGCCAAGATCCGGGGGCTGGTACCGGGGAGCTGTTTTTT.

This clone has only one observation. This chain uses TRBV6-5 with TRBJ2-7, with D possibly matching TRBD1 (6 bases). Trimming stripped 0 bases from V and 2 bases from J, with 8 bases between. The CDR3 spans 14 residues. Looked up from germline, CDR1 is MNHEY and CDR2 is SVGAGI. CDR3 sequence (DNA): TGTGCCAGCAGTTACTCGGGGACACCCTACGAGCAGTACTTC. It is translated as CASSYSGTPYEQYF.

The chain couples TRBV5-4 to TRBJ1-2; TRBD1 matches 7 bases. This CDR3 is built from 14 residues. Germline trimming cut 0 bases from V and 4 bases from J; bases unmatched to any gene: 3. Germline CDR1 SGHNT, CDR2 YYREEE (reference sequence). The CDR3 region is CASSLGRGPYGYTF. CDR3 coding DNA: TGTGCCAGCAGCTTGGGAAGGGGGCCCTATGGCTACACCTTC.

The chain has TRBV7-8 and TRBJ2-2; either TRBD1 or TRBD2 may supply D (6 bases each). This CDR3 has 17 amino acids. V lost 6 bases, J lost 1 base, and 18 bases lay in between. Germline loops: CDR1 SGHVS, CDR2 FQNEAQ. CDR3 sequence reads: CASSSRRGHLNTGELFF. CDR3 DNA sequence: TGTGCCAGCAGTTCCCGGCGGGGACATCTGAACACCGGGGAGCTGTTTTTT.

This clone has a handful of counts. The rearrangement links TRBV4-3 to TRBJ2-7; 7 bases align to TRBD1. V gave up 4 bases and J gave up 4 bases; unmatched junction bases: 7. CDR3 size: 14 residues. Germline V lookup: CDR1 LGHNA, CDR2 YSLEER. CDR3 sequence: CASSLRDRPYEQYF. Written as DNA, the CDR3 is TGCGCCAGCAGCCTCCGGGACAGACCTTACGAGCAGTACTTC.

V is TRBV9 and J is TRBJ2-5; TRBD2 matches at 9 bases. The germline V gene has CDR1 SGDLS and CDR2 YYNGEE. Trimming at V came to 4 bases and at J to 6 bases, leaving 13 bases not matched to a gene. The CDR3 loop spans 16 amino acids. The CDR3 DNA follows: TGTGCCAGCAGCAGCGGGGGGCTAGCGGGGTTCAAGACCCAGTACTTC. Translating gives CASSSGGLAGFKTQYF.

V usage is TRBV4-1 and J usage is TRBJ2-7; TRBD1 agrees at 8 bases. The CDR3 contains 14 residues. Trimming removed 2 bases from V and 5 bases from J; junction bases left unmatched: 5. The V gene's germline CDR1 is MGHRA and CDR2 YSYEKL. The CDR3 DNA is TGCGCCAGCAGCCAACACAGGGGGGTTGACGAGCAGTACTTC. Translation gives CASSQHRGVDEQYF.

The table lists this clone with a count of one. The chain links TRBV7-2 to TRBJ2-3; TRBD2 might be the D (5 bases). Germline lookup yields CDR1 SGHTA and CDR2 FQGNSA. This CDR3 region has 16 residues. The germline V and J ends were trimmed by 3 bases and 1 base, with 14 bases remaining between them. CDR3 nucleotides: TGTGCCAGCAGCTTTGCAACCGGACTGCGCACAGATACGCAGTATTTT. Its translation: CASSFATGLRTDTQYF.

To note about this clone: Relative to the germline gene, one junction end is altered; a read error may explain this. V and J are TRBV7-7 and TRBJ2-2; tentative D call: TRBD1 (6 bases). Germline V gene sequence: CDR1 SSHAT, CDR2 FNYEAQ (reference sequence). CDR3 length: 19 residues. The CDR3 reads CASSPAYQTGPTNTGELFF. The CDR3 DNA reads TGTGCTAGCAGCCCAGCATACCAGACAGGCCCAACGAACACCGGGGAGCTGTTTTTT.

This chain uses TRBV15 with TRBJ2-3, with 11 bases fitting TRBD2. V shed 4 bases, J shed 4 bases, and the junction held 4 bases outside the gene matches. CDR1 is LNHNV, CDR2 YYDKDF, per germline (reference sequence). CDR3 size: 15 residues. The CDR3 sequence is CATSTGTSGPDTQYF. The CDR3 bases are TGTGCCACCAGCACAGGGACTAGCGGCCCAGATACGCAGTATTTT.

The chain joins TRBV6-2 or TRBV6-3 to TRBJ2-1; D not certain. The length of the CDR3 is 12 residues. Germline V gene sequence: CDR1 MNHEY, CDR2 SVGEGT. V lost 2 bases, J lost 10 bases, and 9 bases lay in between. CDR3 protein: CASSYRVGEQFF. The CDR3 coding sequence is TGTGCCAGCAGTTACAGGGTCGGCGAGCAGTTCTTC.

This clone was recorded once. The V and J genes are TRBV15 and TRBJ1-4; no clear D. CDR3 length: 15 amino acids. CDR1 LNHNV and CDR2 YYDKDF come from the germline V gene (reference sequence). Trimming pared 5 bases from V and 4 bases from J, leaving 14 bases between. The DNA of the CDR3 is TGTGCCACCAGCGGCGGAAGGAACGGTAATGAAAAACTGTTTTTT. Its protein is CATSGGRNGNEKLFF.

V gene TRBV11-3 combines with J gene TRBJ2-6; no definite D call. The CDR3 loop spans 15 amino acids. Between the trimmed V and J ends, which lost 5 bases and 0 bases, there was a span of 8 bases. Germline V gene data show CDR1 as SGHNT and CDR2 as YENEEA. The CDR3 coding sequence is TGTGCCAGCAGCCAAGGCCCCTCTGGGGCCAACGTCCTGACTTTC. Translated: CASSQGPSGANVLTF.

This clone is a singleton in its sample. The CDR3: CASSLQIPGYSVTDTQYF. DNA of the CDR3: TGTGCCAGCAGCTTACAAATTCCCGGGTATTCTGTCACAGATACGCAGTATTTT. The rearrangement joins TRBV5-6 to TRBJ2-3; D is uncertain. CDR1 is SGHDT, CDR2 YYEEEE, per germline. Trimming cost V 2 bases and J 2 bases, with 21 bases left between them. The CDR3 runs to 18 residues. The full variable domain, its missing parts supplied by reference TRBV5-6 and TRBJ2-3, is DAGVTQSPTHLIKTRGQQVTLRCSPKSGHDTVSWYQQALGQGPQFIFQYYEEEERQRGNFPDRFSGHQFPNYSSELNVNALLLGDSALYLCASSLQIPGYSVTDTQYFGPGTRLTVL.

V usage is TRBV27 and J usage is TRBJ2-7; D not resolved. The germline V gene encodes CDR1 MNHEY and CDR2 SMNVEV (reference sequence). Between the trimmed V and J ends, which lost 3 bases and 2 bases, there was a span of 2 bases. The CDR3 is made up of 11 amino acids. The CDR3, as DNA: TGTGCCAGCAGTTTTCCCTACGAGCAGTACTTC. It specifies CASSFPYEQYF.

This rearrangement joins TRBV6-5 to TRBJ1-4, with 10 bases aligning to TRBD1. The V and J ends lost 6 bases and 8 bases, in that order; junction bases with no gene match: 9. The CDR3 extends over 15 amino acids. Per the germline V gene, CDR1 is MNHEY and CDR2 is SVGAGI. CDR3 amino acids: CASRKTTGGSEKLFF. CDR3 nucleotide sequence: TGTGCCAGCAGAAAAACGACAGGGGGCAGCGAAAAACTGTTTTTT.

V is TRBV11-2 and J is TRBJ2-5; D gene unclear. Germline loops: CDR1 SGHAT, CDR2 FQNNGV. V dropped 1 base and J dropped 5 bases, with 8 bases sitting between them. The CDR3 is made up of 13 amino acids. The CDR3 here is CASSLGRAETQYF. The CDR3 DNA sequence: TGTGCCAGCAGCTTAGGACGTGCGGAGACCCAGTACTTC.

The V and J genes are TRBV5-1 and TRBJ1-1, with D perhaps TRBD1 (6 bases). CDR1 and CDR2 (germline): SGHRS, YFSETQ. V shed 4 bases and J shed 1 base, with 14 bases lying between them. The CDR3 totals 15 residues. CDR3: CASSSTGSPNTEAFF. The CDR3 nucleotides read TGCGCCAGCAGCAGCACAGGGAGTCCGAACACTGAAGCTTTCTTT.

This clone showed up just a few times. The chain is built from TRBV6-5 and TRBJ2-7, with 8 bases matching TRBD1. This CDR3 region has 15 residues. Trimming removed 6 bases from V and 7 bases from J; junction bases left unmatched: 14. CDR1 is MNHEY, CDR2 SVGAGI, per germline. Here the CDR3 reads CASSPPGQASGEQYF. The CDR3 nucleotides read TGTGCCAGCAGCCCCCCGGGACAGGCCTCGGGAGAGCAGTACTTC.

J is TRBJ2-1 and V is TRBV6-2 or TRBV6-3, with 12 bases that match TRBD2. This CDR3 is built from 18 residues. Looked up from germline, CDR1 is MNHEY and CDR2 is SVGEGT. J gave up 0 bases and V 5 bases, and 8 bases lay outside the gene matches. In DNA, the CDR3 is TGTGCCAGCAGTGGCCCCCGACTAGCGGGGGCCTCCTACAATGAGCAGTTCTTC. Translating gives CASSGPRLAGASYNEQFF.

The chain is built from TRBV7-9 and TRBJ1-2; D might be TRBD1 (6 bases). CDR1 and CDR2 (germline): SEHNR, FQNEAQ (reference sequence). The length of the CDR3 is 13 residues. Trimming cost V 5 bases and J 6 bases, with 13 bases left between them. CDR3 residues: CASSRRGGHGYTF. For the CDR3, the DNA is TGTGCCAGCAGCCGCAGGGGAGGTCATGGCTACACCTTC.